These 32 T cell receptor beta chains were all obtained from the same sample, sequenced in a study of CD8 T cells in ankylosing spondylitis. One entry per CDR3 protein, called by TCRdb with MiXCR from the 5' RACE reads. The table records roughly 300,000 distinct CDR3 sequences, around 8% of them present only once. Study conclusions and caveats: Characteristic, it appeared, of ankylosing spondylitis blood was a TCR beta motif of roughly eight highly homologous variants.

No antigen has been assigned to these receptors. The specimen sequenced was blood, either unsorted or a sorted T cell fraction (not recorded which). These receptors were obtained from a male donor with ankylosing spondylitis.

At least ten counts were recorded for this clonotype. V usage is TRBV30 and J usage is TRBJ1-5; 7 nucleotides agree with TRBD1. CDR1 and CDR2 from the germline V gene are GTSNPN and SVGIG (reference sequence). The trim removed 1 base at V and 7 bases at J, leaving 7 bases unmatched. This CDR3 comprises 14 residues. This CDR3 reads CAWSGSGGGQPQHF. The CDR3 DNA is TGTGCCTGGAGTGGGTCAGGGGGAGGACAGCCCCAGCATTTT.

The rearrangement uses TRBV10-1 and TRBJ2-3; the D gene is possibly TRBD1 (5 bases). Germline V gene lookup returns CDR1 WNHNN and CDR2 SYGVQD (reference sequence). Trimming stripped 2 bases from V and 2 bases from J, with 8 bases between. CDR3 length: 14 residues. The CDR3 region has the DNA TGCGCCAGCAGTGAGACCAGGGCCACAGATACGCAGTATTTT. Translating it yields CASSETRATDTQYF.

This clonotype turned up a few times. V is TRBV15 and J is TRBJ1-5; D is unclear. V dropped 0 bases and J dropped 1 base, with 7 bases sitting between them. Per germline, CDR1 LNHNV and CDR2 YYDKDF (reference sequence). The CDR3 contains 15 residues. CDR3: CATSREYGSNQPQHF. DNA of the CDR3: TGTGCCACCAGCAGAGAGTACGGGAGCAATCAGCCCCAGCATTTT.

CDR3 sequence reads: CASSNPGLAGGPYEQYF. The CDR3 region has the DNA TGTGCCAGCAGTAACCCGGGACTAGCGGGAGGGCCCTACGAGCAGTACTTC. The rearrangement uses TRBV6-5 and TRBJ2-7, with 16 bases lining up with TRBD2. Germline V gene data show CDR1 as MNHEY and CDR2 as SVGAGI. Trimming at V came to 5 bases and at J to 2 bases, leaving 6 bases not matched to a gene. The CDR3 has 17 residues.

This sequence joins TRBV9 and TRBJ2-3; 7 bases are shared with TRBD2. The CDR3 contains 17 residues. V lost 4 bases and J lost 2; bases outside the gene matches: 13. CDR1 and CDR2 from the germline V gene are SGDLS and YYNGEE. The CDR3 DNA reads TGTGCCAGCAGCCCCCCTTTGCGGGAGCATTTCACAGATACGCAGTATTTT. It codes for CASSPPLREHFTDTQYF.

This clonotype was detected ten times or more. The chain's CDR3 is CASSLGTGAAIQYF. In nucleotides, the CDR3 is TGTGCCAGCAGTTTGGGGACAGGGGCGGCCATTCAGTACTTC. The chain joins TRBV12-3 or TRBV12-4 to TRBJ2-4; 10 positions match TRBD1. V shed 3 bases and J 9 bases; nucleotides not matched to a gene: 5. The CDR3 has 14 residues.

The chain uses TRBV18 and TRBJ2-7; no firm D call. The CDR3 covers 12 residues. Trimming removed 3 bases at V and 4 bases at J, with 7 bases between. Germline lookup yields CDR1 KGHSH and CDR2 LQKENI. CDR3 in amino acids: CASSPSFYEQYF. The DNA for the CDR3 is TGTGCCAGCTCACCGAGTTTTTACGAGCAGTACTTC.

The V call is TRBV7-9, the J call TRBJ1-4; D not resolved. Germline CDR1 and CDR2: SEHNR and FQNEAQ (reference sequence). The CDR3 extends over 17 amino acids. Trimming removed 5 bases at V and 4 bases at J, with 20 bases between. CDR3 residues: CASSESAGRSYNEKLFF. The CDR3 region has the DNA TGTGCCAGCAGCGAAAGCGCCGGACGCTCCTATAATGAAAAACTGTTTTTT.

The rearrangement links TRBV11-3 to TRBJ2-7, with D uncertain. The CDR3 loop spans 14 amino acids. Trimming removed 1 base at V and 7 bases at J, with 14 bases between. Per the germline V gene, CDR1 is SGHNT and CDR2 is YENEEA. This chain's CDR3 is CASSLVASSREQYF. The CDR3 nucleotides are TGTGCCAGCAGCTTAGTGGCCAGCTCGCGGGAGCAGTACTTC.

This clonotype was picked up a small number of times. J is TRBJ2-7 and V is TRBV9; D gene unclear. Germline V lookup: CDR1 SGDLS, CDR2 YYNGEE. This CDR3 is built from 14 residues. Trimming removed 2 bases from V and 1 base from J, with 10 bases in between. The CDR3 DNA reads TGTGCCAGCAGCGTCTCAGCGAGATCCTACGAGCAGTACTTC. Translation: CASSVSARSYEQYF.

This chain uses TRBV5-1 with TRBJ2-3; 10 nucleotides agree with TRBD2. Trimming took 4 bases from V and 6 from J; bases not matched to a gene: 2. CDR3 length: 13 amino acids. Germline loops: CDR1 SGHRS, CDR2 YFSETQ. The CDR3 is CASSKGLADTQYF. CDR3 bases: TGCGCCAGCAGCAAGGGACTAGCGGATACGCAGTATTTT. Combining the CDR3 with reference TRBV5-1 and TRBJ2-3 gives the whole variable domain KAGVTQTPRYLIKTRGQQVTLSCSPISGHRSVSWYQQTPGQGLQFLFEYFSETQRNKGNFPGRFSGRQFSNSRSEMNVSTLELGDSALYLCASSKGLADTQYFGPGTRLTVL.

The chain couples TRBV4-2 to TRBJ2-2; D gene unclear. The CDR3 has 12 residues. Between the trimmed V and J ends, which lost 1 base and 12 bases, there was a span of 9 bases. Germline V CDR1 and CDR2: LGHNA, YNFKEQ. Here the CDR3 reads CASSQGRNKLFF. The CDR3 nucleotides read TGTGCCAGCAGCCAAGGTCGAAATAAGCTGTTTTTT.

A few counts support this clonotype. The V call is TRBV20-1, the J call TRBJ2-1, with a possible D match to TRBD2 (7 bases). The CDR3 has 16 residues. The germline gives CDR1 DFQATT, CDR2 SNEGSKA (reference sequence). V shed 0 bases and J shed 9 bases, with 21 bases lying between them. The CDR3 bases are TGCAGTGCTAGAGATGAGGGGGGCGGGAGACCGGGTGAGCAGTTCTTC. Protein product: CSARDEGGGRPGEQFF.

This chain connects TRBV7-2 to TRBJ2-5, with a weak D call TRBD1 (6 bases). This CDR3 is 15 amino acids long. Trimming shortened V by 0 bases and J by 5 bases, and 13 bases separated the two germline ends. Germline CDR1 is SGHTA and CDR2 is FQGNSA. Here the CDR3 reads CASSLASRGRETQYF. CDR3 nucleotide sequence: TGTGCCAGCAGCTTAGCATCCAGGGGACGGGAGACCCAGTACTTC.

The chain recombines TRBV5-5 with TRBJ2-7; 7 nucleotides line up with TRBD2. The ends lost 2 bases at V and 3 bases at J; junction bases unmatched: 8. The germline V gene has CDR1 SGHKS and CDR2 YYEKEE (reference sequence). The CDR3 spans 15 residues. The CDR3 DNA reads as TGTGCCAGCAGCTTTTGGGCGGGAGCCCGCTACGAGCAGTACTTC. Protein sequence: CASSFWAGARYEQYF.

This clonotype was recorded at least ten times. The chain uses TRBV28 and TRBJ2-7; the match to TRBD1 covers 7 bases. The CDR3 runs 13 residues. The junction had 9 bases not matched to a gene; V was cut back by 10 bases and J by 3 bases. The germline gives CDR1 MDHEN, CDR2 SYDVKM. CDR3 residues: CATNRQGLYEQYF. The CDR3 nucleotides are TGTGCCACAAACCGACAGGGCCTCTACGAGCAGTACTTC.

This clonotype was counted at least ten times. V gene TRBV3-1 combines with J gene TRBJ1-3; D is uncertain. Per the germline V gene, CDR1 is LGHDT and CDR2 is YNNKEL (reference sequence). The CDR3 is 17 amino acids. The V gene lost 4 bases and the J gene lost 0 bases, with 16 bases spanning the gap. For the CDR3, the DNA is TGTGCCAGCAGCCGAAACCCGGACGGACCCTCTGGAAACACCATATATTTT. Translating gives CASSRNPDGPSGNTIYF.

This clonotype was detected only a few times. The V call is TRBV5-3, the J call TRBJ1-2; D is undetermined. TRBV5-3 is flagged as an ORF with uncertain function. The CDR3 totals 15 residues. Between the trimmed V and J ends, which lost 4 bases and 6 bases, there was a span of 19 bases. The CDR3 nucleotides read TGTGCCAGAAGCCCGCGACCAGTCCACTACGATGGCTACACCTTC. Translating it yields CARSPRPVHYDGYTF.

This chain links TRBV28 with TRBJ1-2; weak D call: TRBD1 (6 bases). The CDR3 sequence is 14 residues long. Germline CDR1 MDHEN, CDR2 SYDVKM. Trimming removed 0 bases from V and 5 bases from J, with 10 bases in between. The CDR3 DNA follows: TGTGCCAGCAGTTTATGGGGGACACAGTATGGCTACACCTTC. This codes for CASSLWGTQYGYTF.

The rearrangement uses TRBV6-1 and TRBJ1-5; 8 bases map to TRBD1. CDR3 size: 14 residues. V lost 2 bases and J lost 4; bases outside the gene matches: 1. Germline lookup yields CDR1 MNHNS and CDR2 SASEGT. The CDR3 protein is CASSERTGNQPQHF. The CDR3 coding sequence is TGTGCCAGCAGTGAAAGGACAGGGAATCAGCCCCAGCATTTT.

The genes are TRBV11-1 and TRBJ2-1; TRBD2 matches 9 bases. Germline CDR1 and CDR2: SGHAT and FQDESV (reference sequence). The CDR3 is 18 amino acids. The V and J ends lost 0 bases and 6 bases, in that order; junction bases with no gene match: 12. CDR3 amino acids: CASSLAALAGGAPNEQFF. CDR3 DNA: TGTGCCAGCAGCTTAGCAGCTCTGGCGGGAGGGGCCCCCAATGAGCAGTTCTTC.

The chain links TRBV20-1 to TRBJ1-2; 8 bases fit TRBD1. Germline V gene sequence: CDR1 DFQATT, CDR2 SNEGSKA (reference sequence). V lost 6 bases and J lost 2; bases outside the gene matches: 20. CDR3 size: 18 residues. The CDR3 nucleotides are TGCAGTGCAACTATCAGGGGGCTAATCCCCCCCCCGAACTATGGCTACACCTTC. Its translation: CSATIRGLIPPPNYGYTF.

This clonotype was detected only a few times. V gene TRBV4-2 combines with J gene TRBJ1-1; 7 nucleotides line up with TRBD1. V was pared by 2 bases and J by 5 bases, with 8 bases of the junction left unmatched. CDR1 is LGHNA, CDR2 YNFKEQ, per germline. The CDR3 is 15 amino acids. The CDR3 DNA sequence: TGTGCCAGCAGCCAATCTAACAGGGGAGGAACTGAAGCTTTCTTT. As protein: CASSQSNRGGTEAFF.

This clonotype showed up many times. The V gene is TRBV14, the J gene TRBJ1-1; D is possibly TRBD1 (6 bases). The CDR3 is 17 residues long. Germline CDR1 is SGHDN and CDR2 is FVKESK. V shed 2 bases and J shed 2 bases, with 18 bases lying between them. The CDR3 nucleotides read TGTGCCAGCAGCCAACTTGGGGGGGGACAAGGAAACACTGAAGCTTTCTTT. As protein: CASSQLGGGQGNTEAFF.

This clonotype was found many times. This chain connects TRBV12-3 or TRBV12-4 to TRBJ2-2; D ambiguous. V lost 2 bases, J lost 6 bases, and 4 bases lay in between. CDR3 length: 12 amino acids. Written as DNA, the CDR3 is TGTGCCAGCAGTTTATCTCCCGGGGAGCTGTTTTTT. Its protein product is CASSLSPGELFF.

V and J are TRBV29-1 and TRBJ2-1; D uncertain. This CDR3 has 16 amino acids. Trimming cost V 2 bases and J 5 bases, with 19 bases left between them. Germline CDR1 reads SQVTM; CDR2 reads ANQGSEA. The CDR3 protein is CSVEPSVSLTDNEQFF. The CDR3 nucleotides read TGCAGCGTTGAACCATCGGTGAGCCTAACAGACAATGAGCAGTTCTTC.

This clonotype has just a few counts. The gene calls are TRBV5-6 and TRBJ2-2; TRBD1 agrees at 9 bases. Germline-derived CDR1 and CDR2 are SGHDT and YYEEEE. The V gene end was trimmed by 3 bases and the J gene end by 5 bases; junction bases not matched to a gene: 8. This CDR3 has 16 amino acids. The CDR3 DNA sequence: TGTGCCAGCAGCTGGGGGGGGACAGGGAAAACCGGGGAGCTGTTTTTT. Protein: CASSWGGTGKTGELFF. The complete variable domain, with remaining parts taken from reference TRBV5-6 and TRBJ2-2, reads DAGVTQSPTHLIKTRGQQVTLRCSPKSGHDTVSWYQQALGQGPQFIFQYYEEEERQRGNFPDRFSGHQFPNYSSELNVNALLLGDSALYLCASSWGGTGKTGELFFGEGSRLTVL.

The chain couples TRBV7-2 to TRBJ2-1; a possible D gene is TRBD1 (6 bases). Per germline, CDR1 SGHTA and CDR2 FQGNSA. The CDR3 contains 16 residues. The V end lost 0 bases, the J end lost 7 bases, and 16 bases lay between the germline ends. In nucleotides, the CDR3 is TGTGCCAGCAGCTTAGCTTTAAATCAGGGGTGGAATGAGCAGTTCTTC. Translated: CASSLALNQGWNEQFF.

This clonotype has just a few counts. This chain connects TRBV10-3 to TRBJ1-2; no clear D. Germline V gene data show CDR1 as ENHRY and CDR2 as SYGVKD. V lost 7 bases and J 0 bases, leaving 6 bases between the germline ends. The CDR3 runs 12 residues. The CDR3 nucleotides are TGTGCCATCACGGGAGCTAACTATGGCTACACCTTC. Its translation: CAITGANYGYTF.

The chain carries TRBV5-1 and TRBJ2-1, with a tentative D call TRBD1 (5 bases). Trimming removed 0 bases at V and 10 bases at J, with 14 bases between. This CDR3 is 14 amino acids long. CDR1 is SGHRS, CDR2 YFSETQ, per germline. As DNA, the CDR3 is TGCGCCAGCAGCTTGGGGCAGGGCCTCGGCGAGCAGTTCTTC. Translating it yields CASSLGQGLGEQFF.

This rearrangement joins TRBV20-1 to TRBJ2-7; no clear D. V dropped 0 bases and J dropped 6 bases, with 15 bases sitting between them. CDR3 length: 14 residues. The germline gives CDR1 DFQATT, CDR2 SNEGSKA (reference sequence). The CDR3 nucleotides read TGCAGTGCTAGAGATCCGGGTTCCCCCGGCGAGCAGTACTTC. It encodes CSARDPGSPGEQYF.

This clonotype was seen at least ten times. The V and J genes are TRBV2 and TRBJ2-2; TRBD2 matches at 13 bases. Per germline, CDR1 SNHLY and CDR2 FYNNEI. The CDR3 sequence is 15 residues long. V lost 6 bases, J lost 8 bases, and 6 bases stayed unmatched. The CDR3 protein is CASRRLAGGSGELFF. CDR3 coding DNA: TGTGCCAGCAGAAGACTAGCGGGAGGTTCTGGGGAGCTGTTTTTT.